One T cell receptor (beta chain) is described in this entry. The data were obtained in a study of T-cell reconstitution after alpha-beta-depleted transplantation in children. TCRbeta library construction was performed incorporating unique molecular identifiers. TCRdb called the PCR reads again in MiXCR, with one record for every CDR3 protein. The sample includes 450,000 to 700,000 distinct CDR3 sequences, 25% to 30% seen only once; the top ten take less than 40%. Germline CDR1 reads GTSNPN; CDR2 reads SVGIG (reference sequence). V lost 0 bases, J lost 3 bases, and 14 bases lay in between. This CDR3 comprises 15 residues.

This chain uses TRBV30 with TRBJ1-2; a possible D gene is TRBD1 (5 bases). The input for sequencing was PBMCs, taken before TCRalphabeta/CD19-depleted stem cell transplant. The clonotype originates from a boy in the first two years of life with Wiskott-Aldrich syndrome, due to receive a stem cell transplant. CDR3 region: CAWSVLRQGDYGYTF. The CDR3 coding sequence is TGTGCCTGGAGTGTACTAAGGCAGGGCGACTATGGCTACACCTTC.